The source of this TCR beta chain is a study of T cell changes during pregnancy in multiple sclerosis (dated by TCRdb to between 2018 and 2021). Notes on the research overall: The study examined how the T cell repertoire changed over the course of pregnancy in women with multiple sclerosis.

Receptors were amplified or captured by the immunoSEQ multiplex PCR assay. TCRdb obtained this table from immuneACCESS and retained in-frame rearrangements with V and J assigned. These tables miss some clones; where compared with another copy, unresolved V genes account for less than half of the shortfall, and the remainder is unexplained. The sample table holds tens of thousands of clones, of which nearly 95% were seen once. Around 0.93% of the sample rests with the top ten. The CDR3 goes from the cysteine to the phenylalanine over 16 residues. The retained sequence is limited to the CDR3, 48 bases, with the frame set at the first base. The CDR1 and CDR2 encoded by the germline V gene (reference sequence) are LNHDA and SQIVND. V is cut by 6 bases and J by 5 bases, and the space between the germline ends is 19 bases. To note about this clone: The antigen it recognizes is unknown. Base qualities are not provided; no much larger clone lies one nucleotide away.

Recombination connected TRBV19 to TRBJ2-2; the D gene assignment is ambiguous. This receptor was obtained from a female donor with multiple sclerosis, enrolled in a pregnancy study. Sequences were derived from peripheral blood, sampled in the first trimester of pregnancy. The nucleotides are TGTGCCAGTAGCACACGGAGACCCTCCCTAACCGGGGAGCTGTTTTTT. It translates to CASSTRRPSLTGELFF. The CDR3 plus the reference TRBV19 and TRBJ2-2 genes for the other parts give the full variable domain: DGGITQSPKYLFRKEGQNVTLSCEQNLNHDAMYWYRQDPGQGLRLIYYSQIVNDFQKGDIAEGYSVSREKKESFPLTVTSAQKNPTAFYLCASSTRRPSLTGELFFGEGSRLTVL.